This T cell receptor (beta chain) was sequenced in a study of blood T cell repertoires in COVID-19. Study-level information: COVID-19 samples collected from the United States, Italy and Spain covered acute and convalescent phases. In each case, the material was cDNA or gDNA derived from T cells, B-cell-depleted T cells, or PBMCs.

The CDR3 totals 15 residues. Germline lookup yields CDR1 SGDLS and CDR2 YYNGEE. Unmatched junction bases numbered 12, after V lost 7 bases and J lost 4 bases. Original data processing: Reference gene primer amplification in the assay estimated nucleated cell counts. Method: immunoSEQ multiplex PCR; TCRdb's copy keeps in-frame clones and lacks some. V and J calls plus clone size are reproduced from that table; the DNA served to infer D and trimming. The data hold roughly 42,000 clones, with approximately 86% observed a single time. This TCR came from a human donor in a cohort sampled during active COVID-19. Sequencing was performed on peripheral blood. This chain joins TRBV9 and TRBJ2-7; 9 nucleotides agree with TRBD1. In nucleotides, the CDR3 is TGTGCCAGCGCCCGCGGGGGACAGGGACCTTACGAGCAGTACTTC. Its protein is CASARGGQGPYEQYF.